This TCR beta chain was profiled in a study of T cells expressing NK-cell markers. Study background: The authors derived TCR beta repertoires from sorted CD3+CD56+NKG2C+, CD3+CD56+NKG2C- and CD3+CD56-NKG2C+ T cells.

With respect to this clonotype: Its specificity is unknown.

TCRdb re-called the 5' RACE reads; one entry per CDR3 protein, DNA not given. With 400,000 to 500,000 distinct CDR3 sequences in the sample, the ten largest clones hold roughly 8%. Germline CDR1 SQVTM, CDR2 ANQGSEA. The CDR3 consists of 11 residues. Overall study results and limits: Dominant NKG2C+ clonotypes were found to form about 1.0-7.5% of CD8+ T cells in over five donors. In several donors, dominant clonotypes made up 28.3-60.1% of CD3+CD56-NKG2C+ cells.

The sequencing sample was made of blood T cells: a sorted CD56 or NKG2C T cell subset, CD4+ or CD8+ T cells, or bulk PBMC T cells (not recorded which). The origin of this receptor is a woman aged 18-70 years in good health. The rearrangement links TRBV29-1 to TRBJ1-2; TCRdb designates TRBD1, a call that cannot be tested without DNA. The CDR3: CSVDRGGGYTF.